This T cell receptor beta chain was sequenced during a study of blood T cells in healthy people across ages (dated by TCRdb to about 2015). At the level of the whole study: In model experiments, roughly one uniquely barcoded TCR beta cDNA molecule per two T cells was captured by template switching. For two donors (one aged 18 to 30 and one aged 80 or older), the study analyzed two additional independent replicas of 1 million unique cDNA reads from the same blood draw. Age-related changes in TCR beta repertoire diversity were measured in the study by deep sequencing normalized with unique cDNA molecular identifiers. Donors of different ages were randomly distributed across sequencing lanes to avoid experimental bias. Donors were grouped into four age groups: young (average roughly 17 years), middle-aged (over 35), aged (about 59) and long-lived (approximately 75).

For this chain, trimming is 5 bases at the V end and 7 bases at the J end, and the number of junction bases without a gene match is 10. From the cysteine up to the phenylalanine, the CDR3 has a length of 15 residues. CDR3 DNA only is kept here, 45 bases in frame from base 1. The germline V gene provides CDR1 MNHEY and CDR2 SVGEGT. Turning to this clonotype: The clone's antigen remains unknown. Base qualities are missing; no much larger clone stands one base away.

Summary of the overall study and its limitations: Donor CMV infection status was unknown, potentially confounding age-related changes in expanded clonotypes. As age increased, observed TCR beta diversity per million T cells dropped in a roughly linear way, and a significant reduction was already evident by age 40. Estimates of total diversity based on one million sequenced T cells were considered lower bounds and underestimates. A strong correlation was found between observed TCR beta diversity and the percentage of naive T cells measured by flow cytometry. Bulk unsorted PBMC profiling prevented conclusive comparison of naive and antigen-experienced compartments. Compared with the aged group, more naive CD4+ T cells, fewer expanded clones and increased TCR diversity were shown by the long-lived group, suggesting age selection.

Library generation was performed with 5' RACE. TCRdb lists the instrument as Illumina HiSeq 2500. The second PCR ran for about 6 to 11 cycles and used a J-beta primer mix along with a sample-barcoded 5' primer. A template-switch 5' adaptor carrying 12 random nucleotides introduced a unique molecular identifier onto each TCR beta cDNA molecule. At least 2.5 million CDR3-containing paired-end reads were obtained from each sample. First-strand cDNA synthesis was performed from all RNA using the Mint cDNA synthesis kit, with priming by a TRBC-specific oligonucleotide. After uracil-DNA glycosylase treatment, a first 18-cycle PCR used universal primers M1SS and BC2_uni_R on all cDNA. The paper's data handling went like this. Each sample was normalized by randomly selecting 1 million high-quality reads, each carrying a distinct molecular identifier. Instead of being binned into consensus sequences, reads that shared molecular identifiers were thrown out. MiTCR, set to a Q25 quality threshold and the strictest error-elimination algorithm, was used for CDR3 identification, clonotype clustering and error correction. A nonparametric unseen species model with Euler transformation was used to estimate a lower bound on total TCR beta diversity. TCRdb applied fastp at Q25 and MiXCR to the public reads, then kept only in-frame beta chains. Entries that share a CDR3 protein sequence are merged under the most common genes and DNA. It is TCRdb's table, rather than the study itself, that gives the V and J calls and clone size. The table for this sample lists 650,000 to 1,000,000 distinct CDR3 sequences; 35% to 40% of them were counted only once. The top ten clonotypes cover roughly 13% of the sample.

The roughly 42 donors, aged about 6 to 100 years, were systemically healthy Caucasian individuals from Russia. Each donor gave approximately 10 milliliters of peripheral blood, collected into EDTA-treated Vacutainer tubes. Ficoll-Paque density-gradient centrifugation was used to isolate PBMCs, with at least 7 million per sample. Total RNA was extracted from PBMCs with Trizol reagent, with at least 5.5 micrograms obtained per sample. Naive CD45RAhigh/CD27high T cell percentages were measured by flow cytometry on a PBMC aliquot from every donor. The sample consisted of blood. The chain links TRBV6-2 or TRBV6-3 with TRBJ2-7; TRBD2 agrees with 11 junctional bases. This sequence originates from a man younger than 30 in good health. The CDR3 in this case is CASSALAGARNEQYF. The nucleotides are TGTGCCAGCAGTGCACTAGCGGGGGCGAGGAATGAGCAGTACTTC.